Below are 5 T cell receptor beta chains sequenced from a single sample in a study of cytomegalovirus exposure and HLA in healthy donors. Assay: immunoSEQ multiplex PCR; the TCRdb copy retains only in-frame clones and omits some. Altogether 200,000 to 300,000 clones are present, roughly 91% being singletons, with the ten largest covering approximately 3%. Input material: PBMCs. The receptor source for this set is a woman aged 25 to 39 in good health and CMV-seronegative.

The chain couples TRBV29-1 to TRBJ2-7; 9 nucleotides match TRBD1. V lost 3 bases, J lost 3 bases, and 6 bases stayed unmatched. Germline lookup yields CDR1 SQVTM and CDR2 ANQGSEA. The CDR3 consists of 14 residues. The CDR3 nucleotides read TGCAGCGTTGAGGGACAGGGCAGGGACTACGAGCAGTACTTC. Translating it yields CSVEGQGRDYEQYF.

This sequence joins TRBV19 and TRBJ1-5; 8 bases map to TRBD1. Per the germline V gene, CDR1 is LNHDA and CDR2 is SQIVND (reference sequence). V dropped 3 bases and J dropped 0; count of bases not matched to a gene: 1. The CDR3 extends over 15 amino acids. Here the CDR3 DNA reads TGTGCCAGTAGTATGGGGACAGGTAGCAATCAGCCCCAGCATTTT. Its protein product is CASSMGTGSNQPQHF.

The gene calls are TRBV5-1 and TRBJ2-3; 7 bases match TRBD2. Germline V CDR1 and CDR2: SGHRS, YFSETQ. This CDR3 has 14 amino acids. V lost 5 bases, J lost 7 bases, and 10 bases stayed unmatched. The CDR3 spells CASSHGLDLNTQYF. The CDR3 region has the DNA TGCGCCAGCAGTCATGGACTAGATTTAAATACGCAGTATTTT.

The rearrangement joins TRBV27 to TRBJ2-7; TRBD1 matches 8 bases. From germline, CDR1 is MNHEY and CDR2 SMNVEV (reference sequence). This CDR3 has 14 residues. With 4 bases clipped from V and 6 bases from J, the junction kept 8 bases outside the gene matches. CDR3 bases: TGTGCCAGCAGTTCCCGACAGGGGCCAGGCGAGCAGTACTTC. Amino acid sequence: CASSSRQGPGEQYF.

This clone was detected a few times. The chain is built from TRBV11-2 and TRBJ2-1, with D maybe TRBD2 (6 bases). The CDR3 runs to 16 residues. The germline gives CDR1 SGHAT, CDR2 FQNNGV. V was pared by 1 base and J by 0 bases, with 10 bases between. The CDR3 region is CASSLGAGSSYNEQFF. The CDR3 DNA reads TGTGCCAGCAGCTTAGGGGCGGGGAGCTCCTACAATGAGCAGTTCTTC.